This T cell receptor (beta chain) was retrieved from a study of cytomegalovirus exposure and HLA in healthy donors. Across the study: Some 80 million unique TCRs from HLA-typed donors were held in an early data release.

General study results and limits: A few CMV-associated chains were confirmed in vitro to be specific for CMV antigens.

As concerns this clone: What it binds is unknown.

This PCR relied on a set of 60 Vbeta primers and 13 Jbeta primers. Assay: immunoSEQ multiplex PCR; the TCRdb copy retains only in-frame clones and omits some. The table shows about 150,000 clones, with nearly 70% occurring only once. There are 15 residues in the CDR3. From germline, CDR1 is GTSNPN and CDR2 SVGIG (reference sequence). J was trimmed by 7 bases and V by 0 bases; bases with no gene match: 5. The chain recombines TRBV30 with TRBJ1-5; 11 positions agree with TRBD1. The receptor was derived from a man younger than 40 in good health and CMV-seropositive. Sequenced sample: PBMCs. The CDR3 here is CAWSVGTGGEQPQHF. The CDR3 nucleotides are TGTGCCTGGAGTGTAGGGACAGGGGGGGAACAGCCCCAGCATTTT.